This entry lists 31 T cell receptor beta chains sequenced from one sample in a study of tissue T cells after allogeneic stem cell transplantation. Profiled with immunoSEQ multiplex PCR; TCRdb holds only in-frame clones, not every one. The sample holds about 9,800 clones; 50% to 80% are singletons and the top ten take 20% to 30%. Material: tissue from the stomach, obtained at autopsy. The source of these receptors is a male donor at least 60 years old with lung cancer.

The chain joins TRBV27 to TRBJ2-7, with 7 bases that match TRBD1. Germline CDR1 is MNHEY and CDR2 is SMNVEV (reference sequence). Trimming took 3 bases from V and 3 from J; bases not matched to a gene: 8. CDR3 length: 15 residues. CDR3 residues: CASSFDRDLGYEQYF. CDR3 bases: TGTGCCAGCAGTTTCGACAGGGACCTCGGCTACGAGCAGTACTTC.

The chain carries TRBV9 and TRBJ2-2; perhaps TRBD1 as D (6 bases). CDR3 size: 15 residues. The V gene's germline CDR1 is SGDLS and CDR2 YYNGEE. Trimming took off 5 bases at V and 6 bases at J, with 17 bases between the two ends. CDR3 nucleotide sequence: TGTGCCAGCAGTGGCTCGGGCAGGGGACCCGGGGAGCTGTTTTTT. This encodes CASSGSGRGPGELFF.

The rearrangement joins TRBV6-5 to TRBJ2-1; D ambiguous. Germline CDR1 reads MNHEY; CDR2 reads SVGAGI. The CDR3 is 13 amino acids. The V and J ends lost 4 bases and 4 bases respectively, with 8 bases between them. DNA for the CDR3: TGTGCCAGCAGTTCCGGACGGTACAATGAGCAGTTCTTC. It codes for CASSSGRYNEQFF.

This chain joins TRBV27 and TRBJ2-1; tentatively, D is TRBD2 (5 bases). The germline CDR1 and CDR2 sequences are MNHEY and SMNVEV (reference sequence). CDR3 size: 13 residues. Deletions cut 2 bases from V and 14 bases from J, with 16 bases between. CDR3 nucleotides: TGTGCCAGCAGTTTAATGGACTCCAACTTGGAGTTCTTC. This gives the protein CASSLMDSNLEFF.

In this sample, this clone turned up a few times. The rearrangement joins TRBV29-1 to TRBJ2-7, with TRBD2 matching 11 bases. CDR3 size: 15 residues. CDR1 SQVTM and CDR2 ANQGSEA come from the germline V gene. Trimming cost V 7 bases and J 0 bases; bases outside gene matches: 8. The CDR3 coding sequence is TGCAGCGGACACTTTAGCGGGAGGGACTCCTACGAGCAGTACTTC. Translation: CSGHFSGRDSYEQYF.

The gene calls are TRBV9 and TRBJ2-3, with 11 bases lining up with TRBD2. J was trimmed by 4 bases and V by 0 bases; bases with no gene match: 1. Germline V lookup: CDR1 SGDLS, CDR2 YYNGEE. This CDR3 has 15 amino acids. The CDR3 bases are TGTGCCAGCAGCGTAGGGGGACTAGCGGCAGATACGCAGTATTTT. Protein product: CASSVGGLAADTQYF.

The sample holds a few counts of this clone. The chain carries TRBV2 and TRBJ2-3; a weak D match, TRBD2 (5 bases). Germline loops: CDR1 SNHLY, CDR2 FYNNEI. The length of the CDR3 is 14 residues. With 3 bases removed from V and 0 bases from J, the gap between germline ends came to 7 bases. This CDR3 reads CASSDRTSTDTQYF. In DNA, the CDR3 is TGTGCCAGCAGTGACAGGACTAGCACAGATACGCAGTATTTT.

This chain connects TRBV5-4 to TRBJ2-6; 7 bases are a match to TRBD1. After removal of 9 bases from V and 2 bases from J, the junction contained 5 bases not matched to a gene. Germline-derived CDR1 and CDR2 are SGHNT and YYREEE (reference sequence). The CDR3 is 14 residues long. The CDR3 DNA reads as TGTGCCACCCCAACAGGGGCTGGGGCCAACGTCCTGACTTTC. Translation gives CATPTGAGANVLTF.

This clone was found a few times. The V gene is TRBV7-9, the J gene TRBJ2-7; 7 bases fit TRBD1. The germline gives CDR1 SEHNR, CDR2 FQNEAQ (reference sequence). The CDR3 is made up of 15 amino acids. J lost 0 bases, V lost 5 bases, and 7 bases had no gene match. CDR3 residues: CASSPGQVGSYEQYF. The CDR3 coding sequence is TGTGCCAGCAGCCCCGGACAGGTAGGCTCCTACGAGCAGTACTTC.

The V and J genes are TRBV7-2 and TRBJ1-4; unclear D gene. CDR3 length equals 14 residues. Germline assignment: CDR1 SGHTA and CDR2 FQGNSA. V was clipped by 7 bases and J by 0 bases, with 9 bases between them. The DNA for the CDR3 is TGTGCCAGCACCCTGTCCTCAACTAATGAAAAACTGTTTTTT. Translation: CASTLSSTNEKLFF.

The rearrangement joins TRBV27 to TRBJ2-5; 13 bases are shared with TRBD2. CDR1 MNHEY and CDR2 SMNVEV come from the germline V gene (reference sequence). The CDR3 loop spans 17 amino acids. The V and J ends lost 6 bases and 4 bases, in that order; junction bases with no gene match: 11. The CDR3 bases are TGTGCCAGCAGAAAACTAGCGGGAGGGCCCCAGGGAGAGACCCAGTACTTC. Translation gives CASRKLAGGPQGETQYF.

V gene TRBV5-1 combines with J gene TRBJ2-7; D possibly corresponds to TRBD2 (7 bases). This CDR3 is built from 16 residues. Trimming removed 0 bases at V and 2 bases at J, with 15 bases between. In germline, CDR1 is SGHRS, CDR2 YFSETQ. The CDR3 DNA reads as TGCGCCAGCAGCTTGGGCCCTAGGGGGGGAACCTACGAGCAGTACTTC. Protein product: CASSLGPRGGTYEQYF.

This rearrangement joins TRBV6-1 to TRBJ2-5; D could derive from TRBD1 or TRBD2 (5 bases each). The V and J ends lost 5 bases and 1 base respectively, with 14 bases between them. Germline assignment: CDR1 MNHNS and CDR2 SASEGT. The CDR3 has 15 amino acids. The CDR3 bases are TGTGCCAGCAGTTTATCCCGGGACCTCCAAGAGACCCAGTACTTC. Translation: CASSLSRDLQETQYF.

Here the CDR3 DNA reads TGTGCCAGCAGTTACTCCCAAATGAACACTGAAGCTTTCTTT. Translating gives CASSYSQMNTEAFF. V and J are TRBV6-2 or TRBV6-3 and TRBJ1-1, with unresolved D. In germline, CDR1 is MNHEY, CDR2 SVGEGT. The V end lost 0 bases, the J end lost 0 bases, and 5 bases lay between the germline ends. The CDR3 totals 14 residues.

The chain is built from TRBV5-4 and TRBJ1-2; D not resolved. CDR3 length equals 15 residues. Trimming removed 0 bases from V and 4 bases from J, with 13 bases in between. Per the germline V gene, CDR1 is SGHNT and CDR2 is YYREEE (reference sequence). CDR3 region: CASSLETSSSYGYTF. The CDR3 DNA sequence: TGTGCCAGCAGCTTGGAGACATCATCCTCCTATGGCTACACCTTC.

This sequence joins TRBV7-2 and TRBJ1-3, with D hard to call. This CDR3 region has 19 residues. The V gene's germline CDR1 is SGHTA and CDR2 FQGNSA. Trimming took 5 bases from V and 0 from J, leaving 23 bases between them. The DNA for the CDR3 is TGTGCCAGCAGCCCTGGAACCCGGGCCGGTTATTACTCTGGAAACACCATATATTTT. This translates into CASSPGTRAGYYSGNTIYF. The full variable domain, in which reference TRBV7-2 and TRBJ1-3 provide the parts outside the CDR3, is GAGVSQSPSNKVTEKGKDVELRCDPISGHTALYWYRQSLGQGLEFLIYFQGNSAPDKSGLPSDRFSAERTGGSVSTLTIQRTQQEDSAVYLCASSPGTRAGYYSGNTIYFGEGSWLTVV.

V usage is TRBV21-1 and J usage is TRBJ2-7; the D call of TRBD2 is as the table states it, not checked on the DNA. TRBV21-1 has pseudogene status. The CDR3 covers 15 residues. The CDR3 is CASSFRTSENYEQYF. The CDR3 nucleotides read TGTGCCAGCAGCTTTCGGACTAGCGAGAACTACGAGCAGTACTTC.

The genes are TRBV19 and TRBJ1-5; D not resolved. The V end was cut by 8 bases, the J end by 1 base, with 12 bases between. The CDR3 extends over 14 amino acids. Germline V CDR1 and CDR2: LNHDA, SQIVND (reference sequence). CDR3 nucleotides: TGTGCCAGTGACCAAGGCTTAAGCAATCAGCCCCAGCATTTT. Its translation is CASDQGLSNQPQHF.

This clone was seen more than once but under ten times. The rearrangement joins TRBV5-4 to TRBJ2-3, with 10 bases matching TRBD2. Trimming took 3 bases from V and 0 from J; bases not matched to a gene: 4. The CDR3 loop spans 16 amino acids. In germline, CDR1 is SGHNT, CDR2 YYREEE (reference sequence). The CDR3 here is CASSSWGLASTDTQYF. CDR3 sequence (DNA): TGTGCCAGCAGCTCTTGGGGACTAGCGAGCACAGATACGCAGTATTTT.

CDR3 region: CASSRGTFNEQFF. CDR3 in DNA: TGTGCCAGCAGCCGCGGGACTTTCAATGAGCAGTTCTTC. The chain joins TRBV3-1 (or the pseudogene TRBV3-2) to TRBJ2-1; D perhaps matches TRBD2 (6 bases). Trimming stripped 4 bases from V and 6 bases from J, with 10 bases between. The CDR3 consists of 13 residues. Germline loops: CDR1 LGHDT, CDR2 YNNKEL (reference sequence).

This rearrangement joins TRBV21-1 to TRBJ2-3; the listed D gene, TRBD2, was not tested against the DNA. TRBV21-1 constitutes a pseudogene. The CDR3 is made up of 14 amino acids. The CDR3 reads CASTMVGGADTQYF. DNA for the CDR3: TGTGCCAGCACCATGGTGGGGGGGGCAGATACGCAGTATTTT.

This clone showed up just once. The J gene is TRBJ2-3, the V gene TRBV5-6, with D possibly being TRBD2 (5 bases). This CDR3 comprises 11 residues. CDR1 is SGHDT and CDR2 is YYEEEE in the germline V gene. Between the trimmed V and J ends, which lost 3 bases and 6 bases, there was a span of 5 bases. The CDR3 sequence is CASSSGDTQYF. CDR3 nucleotide sequence: TGTGCCAGCAGCTCGGGGGATACGCAGTATTTT.

V gene TRBV25-1 combines with J gene TRBJ1-2; D remains unclear. The CDR3 loop spans 13 amino acids. The germline CDR1 and CDR2 sequences are MGHDK and SYGVNS. Trimming pared 2 bases from V and 4 bases from J, leaving 8 bases between. CDR3 sequence: CASSESRFYGYTF. CDR3 in DNA: TGTGCCAGCAGTGAAAGCAGATTCTATGGCTACACCTTC.

The chain recombines TRBV9 with TRBJ2-7; 8 positions match TRBD1. CDR3 length: 14 amino acids. With 4 bases clipped from V and 3 bases from J, the junction kept 6 bases outside the gene matches. Germline CDR1 and CDR2: SGDLS and YYNGEE. The CDR3 is CASSPRQGYYEQYF. Written as DNA, the CDR3 is TGTGCCAGCAGCCCAAGACAGGGGTACTACGAGCAGTACTTC.

V is TRBV29-1 and J is TRBJ1-2; D not resolved. Trimming removed 4 bases from V and 0 bases from J, with 6 bases in between. Germline V lookup: CDR1 SQVTM, CDR2 ANQGSEA. This CDR3 spans 12 amino acids. CDR3 DNA sequence: TGCAGCGTTGTTTACCCTAACTATGGCTACACCTTC. It is translated as CSVVYPNYGYTF.

The chain joins TRBV6-5 to TRBJ1-6, with 7 bases matching TRBD1. This CDR3 is built from 13 residues. CDR1 is MNHEY, CDR2 SVGAGI, per germline. V lost 10 bases to trimming and J lost 6 bases; unmatched junction nucleotides: 6. The CDR3 loop reads CATSGTANSPLHF. The CDR3 nucleotides are TGTGCCACCTCCGGGACAGCTAATTCACCCCTCCACTTT.

The genes are TRBV6-1 and TRBJ2-1, with TRBD2 matching 9 bases. Germline assignment: CDR1 MNHNS and CDR2 SASEGT. V shed 2 bases, J shed 8 bases, and the junction held 7 bases outside the gene matches. The CDR3 is made up of 15 amino acids. The CDR3, as DNA: TGTGCCAGCAGTGAAAGGATAGCGGGGGCCTATGAGCAGTTCTTC. Its translation is CASSERIAGAYEQFF.

The chain uses TRBV19 and TRBJ1-5; the match to TRBD1 covers 9 bases. This CDR3 comprises 16 residues. V was pared by 5 bases and J by 6 bases, with 11 bases of the junction left unmatched. Germline V lookup: CDR1 LNHDA, CDR2 SQIVND (reference sequence). CDR3 in DNA: TGTGCCAGTAGTCGTAGACAGGGGGTAACAGTTCAGCCCCAGCATTTT. Translated: CASSRRQGVTVQPQHF.

This chain connects TRBV7-9 to TRBJ1-1, with no clear D. The germline CDR1 and CDR2 sequences are SEHNR and FQNEAQ (reference sequence). The CDR3 runs 14 residues. With 5 bases removed from V and 7 bases from J, the gap between germline ends came to 17 bases. This CDR3 reads CASSRGQFAVEAFF. CDR3 bases: TGTGCCAGCAGCCGCGGTCAGTTTGCCGTTGAAGCTTTCTTT.

The chain uses TRBV4-3 and TRBJ1-3, with 7 bases that match TRBD1. The trim removed 4 bases at V and 7 bases at J, leaving 7 bases unmatched. There are 14 residues in the CDR3. Germline CDR1 is LGHNA and CDR2 is YSLEER. The CDR3 DNA reads as TGCGCCAGCAGCCCGACAGGGTGGAAGAACACCATATATTTT. Residues: CASSPTGWKNTIYF.

The chain joins TRBV5-6 to TRBJ2-5; unclear D gene. V dropped 1 base and J dropped 1 base, with 2 bases sitting between them. The germline CDR1 and CDR2 sequences are SGHDT and YYEEEE. The CDR3 is 12 amino acids. Here the CDR3 DNA reads TGTGCCAGCAGCTTGCCCCAAGAGACCCAGTACTTC. It codes for CASSLPQETQYF.